This T cell receptor (beta chain) was observed in a study of T cell responses to AZD1222 COVID-19 vaccine. J gave up 2 bases and V 1 base, and 2 bases lay outside the gene matches. CDR1 is SQVTM and CDR2 is ANQGSEA in the germline V gene. This CDR3 region has 15 residues. The assay was immunoSEQ multiplex PCR, and TCRdb's table has in-frame clones only and misses some. The table has about 140,000 clones, over 90% seen once. General study results and limits: Donors, mostly white British, included more females; clonal diversity was possibly underestimated. The study sampled repertoires only after the peak T cell response. The study identified only a handful of AZD1222 recipients as seropositive at baseline. Unmutated regions of variants are reportedly targeted by nearly half of spike-specific TCRs.

For this clone: Antigen specificity is unknown.

The chain links TRBV29-1 to TRBJ2-3, with 11 bases that match TRBD2. The receptor was isolated from an adult who received the AZD1222 COVID-19 vaccine. This sample comprised peripheral blood, obtained 28 days after the second AZD1222 dose. CDR3 sequence: CSVEGTSGYTDTQYF. The CDR3 region has the DNA TGCAGCGTTGAAGGGACTAGCGGGTACACAGATACGCAGTATTTT.